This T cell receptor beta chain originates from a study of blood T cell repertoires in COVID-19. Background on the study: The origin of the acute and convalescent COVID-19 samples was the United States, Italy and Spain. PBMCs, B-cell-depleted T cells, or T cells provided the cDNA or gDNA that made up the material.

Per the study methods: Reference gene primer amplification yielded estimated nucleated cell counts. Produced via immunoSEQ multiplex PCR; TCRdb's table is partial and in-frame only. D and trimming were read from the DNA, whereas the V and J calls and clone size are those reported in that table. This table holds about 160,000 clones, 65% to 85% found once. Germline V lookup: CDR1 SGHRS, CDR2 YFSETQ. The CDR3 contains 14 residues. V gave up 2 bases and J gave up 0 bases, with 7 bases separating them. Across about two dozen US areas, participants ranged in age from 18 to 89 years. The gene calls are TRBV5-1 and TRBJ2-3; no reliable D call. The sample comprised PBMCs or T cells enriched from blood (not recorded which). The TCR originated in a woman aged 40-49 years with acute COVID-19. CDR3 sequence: CASSFQTSTDTQYF. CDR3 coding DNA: TGCGCCAGCAGCTTTCAGACTAGCACAGATACGCAGTATTTT.